This T cell receptor beta chain was profiled in a study of T-cell memory formation after mild COVID-19 (dated by TCRdb to the early 2020s). About the full investigation: Most TCR sequence clusters were specific to one of the two donors. Two young, previously healthy adult volunteers made up the cohort, one male and one female. In a couple of donors, T-cell clones that expanded and contracted after mild COVID-19 were tracked by sequencing TCRalpha and TCRbeta repertoires over time. General findings and caveats noted by the study authors: The second-wave clones that peaked on day 37 were not confirmed to be SARS-CoV-2 specific. Contracting CD4+ clones were found mainly in CM and EM memory subsets, while CD8+ clones were enriched in EMRA. Clones that contracted from day 15 to 85 showed balanced CD4/CD8 phenotypes, whereas a second wave of clones that expanded from day 15 to 37 leaned towards CD4+. Some responding clones were detected in pre-infection memory, which suggested that pre-existing cross-reactive memory T cells had joined the SARS-CoV-2 response. The study covered only a couple of mild cases, and larger cohorts including severe cases with pre-infection samples were considered necessary.

The sample was run on an Illumina NovaSeq 6000. TCRalpha and TCRbeta cDNA libraries were built by 5'RACE with constant-segment primers, adding sample barcodes and unique molecular identifiers. RNA was extracted from every sample with Trizol reagent. Libraries were amplified in two PCR steps, with a second sample barcode and Illumina TruSeq adapters added in the second step. Sequencing of the libraries was done on an Illumina NovaSeq, producing 2 x 150 bp paired-end reads. The authors processed their data as follows. Reads were demultiplexed and collapsed into UMI-guided consensus sequences with migec v1.2.7. Using mixcr v2.1.11, UMI consensuses were aligned to TRA and TRB V and J templates and then assembled into clonotypes. Expanded or contracted clonotypes were those called significant by both edgeR and NoisET, with noise models trained on biological replicates. For edgeR calls, a false discovery rate-adjusted p below 0.01 and a log2 fold-change threshold of 1 were applied. As an exploratory analysis of dynamics, PCA with hierarchical clustering was applied to max-normalized trajectories of the 1000 most abundant clonotypes. The CD4 or CD8 phenotype of responding clones was assigned using the separately sequenced CD4+ and CD8+ repertoires. Using fastp trimming at Q25 and MiXCR clonotype assembly, TCRdb reanalyzed the public sequencing data and kept in-frame beta chains. Merged by CDR3 protein, the rows form single entries marked with the most common genes and DNA. TCRdb's processing, not the authors', yielded these V and J calls. In this sample the table shows fewer than 700,000 distinct CDR3 sequences, about 22% of which occur a single time. The ten most abundant clones make up roughly 8.3% of the sample.

Ficoll-Paque density gradient centrifugation was used to isolate PBMCs. The CDR3 runs 15 residues from the cysteine to the phenylalanine. Just CDR3 DNA is preserved here, 45 bases in frame from base 1. V lost 1 base and J lost 4 bases; the stretch between them is 13 bases long. Via the germline V gene, CDR1 is SGHTA and CDR2 FQGNSA. In its sample, this clonotype was seen a few times. The clone's antigen remains unknown. There are no base qualities to consult, and no much larger clone falls within one base. The TCR originated in an adult woman who had mild COVID-19 (a few samples of this study predate the infection). The sample titles of this study are shuffled in the database, so cell type and time point are left out; the donor was told from shared clones. Sequences were obtained from PBMCs or a T cell subset sorted from them (not recorded which). The chain is encoded by TRBV7-2 joined to TRBJ1-2, with a tentative D gene TRBD1 over 5 matching bases. The CDR3 sequence is CASSLGGAGVYGYTF. The nucleotide sequence is TGTGCCAGCAGCTTAGGAGGGGCCGGGGTCTATGGCTACACCTTC.